This T cell receptor beta chain was identified in a study of OX40 agonist ivuxolimab in advanced cancers. Study at large: People in dose escalation had one of these cancers: hepatocellular carcinoma, melanoma, renal cell or head and neck cancer.

Samples of blood were obtained at baseline, on cycle 4 day 1, and on cycle 7 day 1. V was pared by 8 bases and J by 1 base, with 11 bases between. Per the germline V gene, CDR1 is SGHTA and CDR2 is FQGTGA. The CDR3 has 14 residues. Clones were read by immunoSEQ multiplex PCR, and TCRdb kept only the in-frame ones, dropping some. The sample consists of approximately 44,000 clones, 65% to 85% of them appearing once. This chain uses TRBV7-3 with TRBJ2-2; D is ambiguous. This TCR was sampled from an adult with an advanced solid tumor such as melanoma, head and neck, liver or kidney cancer. Sequences were derived from CD4+ or CD8+ T cells sorted from blood, sampled in a trial of the OX40 agonist ivuxolimab. The CDR3: CASGRNLNTGELFF. Written as DNA, the CDR3 is TGTGCCAGCGGCAGAAACCTGAACACCGGGGAGCTGTTTTTT.